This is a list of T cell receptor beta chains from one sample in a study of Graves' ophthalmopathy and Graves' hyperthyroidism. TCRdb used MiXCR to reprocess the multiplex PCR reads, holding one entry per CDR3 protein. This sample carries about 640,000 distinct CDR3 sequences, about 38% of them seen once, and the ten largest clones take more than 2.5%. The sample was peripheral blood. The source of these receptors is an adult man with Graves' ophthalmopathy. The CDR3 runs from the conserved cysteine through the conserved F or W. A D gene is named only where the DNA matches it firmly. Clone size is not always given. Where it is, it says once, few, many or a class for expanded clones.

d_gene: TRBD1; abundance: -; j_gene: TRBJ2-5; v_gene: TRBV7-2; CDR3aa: CASSEDRGWYF; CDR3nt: TGTGCCAGCAGCGAAGACAGGGGATGGTACTTC
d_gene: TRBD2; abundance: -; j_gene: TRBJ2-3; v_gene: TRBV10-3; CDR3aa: CASNVWGGRDTQYF; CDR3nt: TGTGCCAGCAACGTGTGGGGGGGGAGGGATACGCAGTATTTT
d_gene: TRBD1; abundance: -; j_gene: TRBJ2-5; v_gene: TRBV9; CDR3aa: CASSVRGRAISQYF; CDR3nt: TGTGCCAGCAGCGTTAGGGGGCGAGCAATCAGCCAGTACTTC
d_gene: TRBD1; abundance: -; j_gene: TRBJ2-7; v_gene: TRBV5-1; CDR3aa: CASSRGTPGQFYEQYF; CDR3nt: TGCGCCAGCAGCAGGGGGACACCGGGACAGTTCTACGAGCAGTACTTC
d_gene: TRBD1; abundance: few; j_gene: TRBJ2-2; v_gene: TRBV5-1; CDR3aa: CASSLTPQGPGELFF; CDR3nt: TGCGCCAGCAGCTTGACCCCACAGGGGCCCGGGGAGCTGTTTTTT
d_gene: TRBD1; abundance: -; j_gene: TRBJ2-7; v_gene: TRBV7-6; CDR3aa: CASSPDRGNDYEQYF; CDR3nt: TGTGCCAGCAGCCCTGACAGGGGGAACGACTACGAGCAGTACTTC
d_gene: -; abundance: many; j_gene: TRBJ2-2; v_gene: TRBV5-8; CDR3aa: CASSFSSPVPGELFF; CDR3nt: TGTGCCAGCAGCTTCTCTAGTCCAGTCCCCGGGGAGCTGTTTTTT
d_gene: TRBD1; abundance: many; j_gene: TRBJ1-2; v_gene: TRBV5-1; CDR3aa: CASSLDRGGNGYTF; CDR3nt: TGCGCCAGCAGCTTGGACAGGGGAGGGAATGGCTACACCTTC
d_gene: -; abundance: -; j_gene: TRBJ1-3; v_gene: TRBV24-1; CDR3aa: CATSRDTTLSSGNTIYF; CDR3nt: TGTGCCACCAGCAGAGACACAACACTTAGCTCTGGAAACACCATATATTTT
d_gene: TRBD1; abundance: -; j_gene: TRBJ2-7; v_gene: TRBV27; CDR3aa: CASRTTGSSYEQYF; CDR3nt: TGTGCCAGCCGAACGACAGGGAGCTCCTACGAGCAGTACTTC
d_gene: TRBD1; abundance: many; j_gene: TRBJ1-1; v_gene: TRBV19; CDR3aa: CASSTEQGDTEAFF; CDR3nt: TGTGCCAGTAGTACAGAGCAGGGGGACACTGAAGCTTTCTTT
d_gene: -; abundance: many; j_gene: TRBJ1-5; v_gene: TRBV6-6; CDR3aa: CASMDPDTSNQPQHF; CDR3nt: TGTGCCAGCATGGACCCGGACACCAGCAATCAGCCCCAGCATTTT
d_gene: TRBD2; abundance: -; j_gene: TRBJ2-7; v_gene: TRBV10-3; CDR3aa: CASSDLREGHEQYF; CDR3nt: TGTGCCAGCAGTGACTTGCGGGAGGGCCACGAGCAGTACTTC
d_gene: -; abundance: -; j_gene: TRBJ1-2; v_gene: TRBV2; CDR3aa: CASSPPDGISNYGYTF; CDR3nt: TGTGCCAGCAGCCCCCCTGACGGCATCTCTAACTATGGCTACACCTTC
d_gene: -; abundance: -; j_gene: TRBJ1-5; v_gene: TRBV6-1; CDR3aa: CASSESGWAEQPQHF; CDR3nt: TGTGCCAGCAGTGAATCCGGGTGGGCAGAACAGCCCCAGCATTTT
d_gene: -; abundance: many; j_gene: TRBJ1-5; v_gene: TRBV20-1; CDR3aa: CSAILGGEGKPQHF; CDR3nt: TGCAGTGCCATTCTGGGGGGGGAAGGGAAGCCCCAGCATTTT
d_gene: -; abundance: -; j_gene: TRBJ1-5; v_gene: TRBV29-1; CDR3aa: CSKIGSGGQPQHF; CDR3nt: TGCAGCAAGATCGGATCGGGCGGTCAGCCCCAGCATTTT